These 20 T cell receptor beta chains share one sample of origin, sequenced in a study of blood T cell repertoires in COVID-19. Clones were sequenced by immunoSEQ multiplex PCR, and TCRdb holds only the in-frame ones, with some missing. The sample holds 75,000 to 95,000 clones; roughly 90% are singletons and the top ten take under 6%. The sequenced material came from peripheral blood. These receptors were collected from a middle-aged man with active COVID-19.

The genes are TRBV7-9 and TRBJ2-1; the D gene is possibly TRBD1 (5 bases). V lost 1 base to trimming and J lost 1 base, with 14 bases between them. CDR3 length: 17 residues. Per the germline V gene, CDR1 is SEHNR and CDR2 is FQNEAQ (reference sequence). CDR3 DNA sequence: TGTGCCAGCAGCTTAGAGGGGTGGACGCAGTCCTACAATGAGCAGTTCTTC. Amino acid sequence: CASSLEGWTQSYNEQFF.

This rearrangement joins TRBV28 to TRBJ2-5, with D perhaps TRBD1 (6 bases). CDR1 is MDHEN and CDR2 is SYDVKM in the germline V gene. Trimming shortened V by 6 bases and J by 3 bases, and 11 bases separated the two germline ends. The CDR3 extends over 13 amino acids. The CDR3 spells CASRLQGEETQYF. The CDR3 DNA reads as TGTGCCAGCAGGCTACAGGGTGAAGAGACCCAGTACTTC.

This chain uses TRBV19 with TRBJ2-7, with 7 bases fitting TRBD1. CDR1 is LNHDA and CDR2 is SQIVND in the germline V gene (reference sequence). Germline trimming cut 3 bases from V and 2 bases from J; bases unmatched to any gene: 7. The CDR3 sequence is 15 residues long. CDR3 loop: CASSIQATGTYEQYF. DNA of the CDR3: TGTGCCAGTAGTATCCAGGCGACAGGGACCTACGAGCAGTACTTC. Drawing the rest from reference TRBV19 and TRBJ2-7, the complete variable domain is DGGITQSPKYLFRKEGQNVTLSCEQNLNHDAMYWYRQDPGQGLRLIYYSQIVNDFQKGDIAEGYSVSREKKESFPLTVTSAQKNPTAFYLCASSIQATGTYEQYFGPGTRLTVT.

The gene calls are TRBV28 and TRBJ1-2; D gene uncertain. Trimming removed 6 bases from V and 7 bases from J, with 18 bases in between. The V gene's germline CDR1 is MDHEN and CDR2 SYDVKM. This CDR3 is 14 amino acids long. The CDR3 loop is CASSLTDGASGYTF. The CDR3 DNA sequence: TGTGCCAGCAGCCTTACAGATGGTGCTTCTGGCTACACCTTC.

This clone appeared a few times. The rearrangement links TRBV3-1 (or the pseudogene TRBV3-2) to TRBJ1-5, with no clear D. Germline V gene data show CDR1 as LGHDT and CDR2 as YNNKEL (reference sequence). Trimming stripped 3 bases from V and 0 bases from J, with 6 bases between. The CDR3 loop spans 14 amino acids. This CDR3 is CASSQFHSNQPQHF. The DNA for the CDR3 is TGTGCCAGCAGCCAGTTTCATAGCAATCAGCCCCAGCATTTT.

The V and J genes are TRBV4-3 and TRBJ1-6, with TRBD1 matching 8 bases. The CDR3 is 13 residues long. In germline, CDR1 is LGHNA, CDR2 YSLEER. Losses at the gene ends were 3 bases for V and 10 bases for J; bases not matched to a gene: 2. The CDR3 sequence is CASSQDRDSPLHF. CDR3 bases: TGCGCCAGCAGCCAGGACAGGGACTCACCCCTCCACTTT.

A note on this clone: A read error may account for a junction end that differs from germline. The chain employs TRBV29-1 and TRBJ2-7; TRBD2 agrees at 14 bases. Germline V gene data show CDR1 as SQVTM and CDR2 as ANQGSEA. The length of the CDR3 is 12 residues. The CDR3 DNA is TGCAGCGTCGGGACTAGCGGGAGAGATCTGAACTTC. Its protein is CSVGTSGRDLNF.

V usage is TRBV3-1 (or the pseudogene TRBV3-2) and J usage is TRBJ1-6, with 7 positions matching TRBD1. The CDR3 loop spans 18 amino acids. The trim removed 2 bases at V and 3 bases at J, leaving 10 bases unmatched. Germline CDR1 LGHDT, CDR2 YNNKEL (reference sequence). CDR3: CASSQPKGDSDYNSPLHF. The CDR3 DNA follows: TGTGCCAGCAGCCAACCGAAGGGGGACAGCGACTATAATTCACCCCTCCACTTT.

The chain combines TRBV27 with TRBJ2-1, with TRBD2 matching 11 bases. The CDR3 extends over 16 amino acids. V shed 6 bases, J shed 5 bases, and the junction held 9 bases outside the gene matches. Germline V gene data show CDR1 as MNHEY and CDR2 as SMNVEV (reference sequence). This CDR3 is CASRQKLAGGHNEQFF. CDR3 bases: TGTGCCAGCAGACAAAAATTAGCGGGAGGGCACAATGAGCAGTTCTTC.

This clone occurred once. The chain is built from TRBV27 and TRBJ1-4; 7 bases agree with TRBD1. V dropped 8 bases and J dropped 8; count of bases not matched to a gene: 14. This CDR3 is built from 15 residues. Per the germline V gene, CDR1 is MNHEY and CDR2 is SMNVEV (reference sequence). DNA for the CDR3: TGTGCCAGCGCCTATGGGGGCAGGGGGTACGAAAAACTGTTTTTT. Protein: CASAYGGRGYEKLFF.

V usage is TRBV6-5 and J usage is TRBJ2-6; the D is unclear. The germline CDR1 and CDR2 sequences are MNHEY and SVGAGI. The V end lost 7 bases, the J end lost 0 bases, and 4 bases lay between the germline ends. This CDR3 spans 13 amino acids. CDR3 DNA sequence: TGTGCCAGCATCAGCTCTGGGGCCAACGTCCTGACTTTC. It translates to CASISSGANVLTF.

The gene calls are TRBV18 and TRBJ1-3, with 7 bases that match TRBD1. Germline V gene lookup returns CDR1 KGHSH and CDR2 LQKENI. The CDR3 extends over 20 amino acids. V shed 3 bases, J shed 2 bases, and the junction held 19 bases outside the gene matches. In DNA form, the CDR3 reads TGTGCCAGCTCACCCGGGGTTGGACCGGGCGGCGGACAGGCTGGAAACACCATATATTTT. As protein: CASSPGVGPGGGQAGNTIYF.

V usage is TRBV10-3 and J usage is TRBJ1-1; D is unresolved. Trimming stripped 2 bases from V and 8 bases from J, with 24 bases between. Germline V gene sequence: CDR1 ENHRY, CDR2 SYGVKD. The length of the CDR3 is 17 residues. CDR3 DNA sequence: TGTGCCATCAGTGAGGAGTTCGGCCTTACCCCCCTTAGCGAAGCTTTCTTT. Protein product: CAISEEFGLTPLSEAFF.

Written as DNA, the CDR3 is TGTGCCAGCAGCGGCCCGGGACAGGGGTTCGCAGATACGCAGTATTTT. Protein: CASSGPGQGFADTQYF. The chain is built from TRBV13 and TRBJ2-3; 10 positions match TRBD1. The CDR3 has 16 amino acids. Trimming removed 5 bases from V and 4 bases from J; junction bases left unmatched: 9. Germline V gene sequence: CDR1 PRHDT, CDR2 FYEKMQ (reference sequence). Combining the CDR3 with reference TRBV13 and TRBJ2-3 gives the whole variable domain AAGVIQSPRHLIKEKRETATLKCYPIPRHDTVYWYQQGPGQDPQFLISFYEKMQSDKGSIPDRFSAQQFSDYHSELNMSSLELGDSALYFCASSGPGQGFADTQYFGPGTRLTVL.

The genes are TRBV27 and TRBJ2-7; a possible D gene is TRBD1 (6 bases). The V end lost 4 bases, the J end lost 3 bases, and 13 bases lay between the germline ends. The germline V gene encodes CDR1 MNHEY and CDR2 SMNVEV (reference sequence). This CDR3 region has 14 residues. The CDR3 DNA follows: TGTGCCAGCAGTTGGACCGGGACAAGCTACGAGCAGTACTTC. Protein product: CASSWTGTSYEQYF.

J is TRBJ1-2 and V is TRBV28; tentatively, D is TRBD1 (6 bases). Per germline, CDR1 MDHEN and CDR2 SYDVKM. V shed 5 bases and J shed 11 bases, with 18 bases lying between them. The CDR3 totals 13 residues. CDR3 amino acids: CASSPSPTGPYTF. The CDR3 DNA sequence: TGTGCCAGCAGTCCCTCCCCGACAGGCCCATACACCTTC.

V and J are TRBV7-3 and TRBJ2-3; TRBD2 might be the D (6 bases). This CDR3 contains 15 residues. V lost 5 bases and J 4 bases, leaving 16 bases between the germline ends. The germline gives CDR1 SGHTA, CDR2 FQGTGA. CDR3 sequence reads: CASSPGGQEADTQYF. CDR3 in DNA: TGTGCCAGCAGCCCCGGGGGTCAGGAGGCAGATACGCAGTATTTT.

The chain employs TRBV5-4 and TRBJ2-7, with D tentatively TRBD1 (5 bases). Per germline, CDR1 SGHNT and CDR2 YYREEE (reference sequence). V lost 3 bases, J lost 2 bases, and 12 bases lay in between. The CDR3 loop spans 14 amino acids. CDR3 DNA: TGTGCCAGCAGCTCCCTCGACAGCGCCTACGAGCAGTACTTC. Translation gives CASSSLDSAYEQYF. The whole variable domain, filled in from reference TRBV5-4 and TRBJ2-7, reads ETGVTQSPTHLIKTRGQQVTLRCSSQSGHNTVSWYQQALGQGPQFIFQYYREEENGRGNFPPRFSGLQFPNYSSELNVNALELDDSALYLCASSSLDSAYEQYFGPGTRLTVT.

The table lists this clone with a count of one. This chain connects TRBV6-5 to TRBJ1-6, with 7 bases matching TRBD1. From germline, CDR1 is MNHEY and CDR2 SVGAGI. The CDR3 spans 14 residues. V gave up 7 bases and J gave up 7 bases; unmatched junction bases: 7. This CDR3 reads CASTSGQKNSPLHF. As DNA, the CDR3 is TGTGCCAGCACCTCGGGACAGAAAAATTCACCCCTCCACTTT.

The genes are TRBV2 and TRBJ2-7; 9 bases are a match to TRBD1. The length of the CDR3 is 14 residues. The junction had 6 bases not matched to a gene; V was cut back by 3 bases and J by 6 bases. Germline lookup yields CDR1 SNHLY and CDR2 FYNNEI. The CDR3 sequence is CASSDQDRGFEQYF. DNA for the CDR3: TGTGCCAGCAGTGACCAGGACAGGGGATTCGAGCAGTACTTC. Together with reference TRBV2 and TRBJ2-7, the CDR3 gives the full variable domain: EPEVTQTPSHQVTQMGQEVILRCVPISNHLYFYWYRQILGQKVEFLVSFYNNEISEKSEIFDDQFSVERPDGSNFTLKIRSTKLEDSAMYFCASSDQDRGFEQYFGPGTRLTVT.